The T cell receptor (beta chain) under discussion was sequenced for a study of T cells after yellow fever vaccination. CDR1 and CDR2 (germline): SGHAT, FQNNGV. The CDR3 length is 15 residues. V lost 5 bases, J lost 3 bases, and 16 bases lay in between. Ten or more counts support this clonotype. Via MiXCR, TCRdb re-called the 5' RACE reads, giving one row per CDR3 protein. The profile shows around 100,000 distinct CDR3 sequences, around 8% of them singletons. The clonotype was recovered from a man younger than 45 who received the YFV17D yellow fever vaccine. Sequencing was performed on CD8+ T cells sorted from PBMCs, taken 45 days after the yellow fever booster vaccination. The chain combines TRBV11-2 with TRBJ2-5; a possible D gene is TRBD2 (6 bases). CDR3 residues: CASSRSTGLKETQYF. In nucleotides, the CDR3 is TGTGCCAGCAGCAGGAGCACGGGACTCAAAGAGACCCAGTACTTC.